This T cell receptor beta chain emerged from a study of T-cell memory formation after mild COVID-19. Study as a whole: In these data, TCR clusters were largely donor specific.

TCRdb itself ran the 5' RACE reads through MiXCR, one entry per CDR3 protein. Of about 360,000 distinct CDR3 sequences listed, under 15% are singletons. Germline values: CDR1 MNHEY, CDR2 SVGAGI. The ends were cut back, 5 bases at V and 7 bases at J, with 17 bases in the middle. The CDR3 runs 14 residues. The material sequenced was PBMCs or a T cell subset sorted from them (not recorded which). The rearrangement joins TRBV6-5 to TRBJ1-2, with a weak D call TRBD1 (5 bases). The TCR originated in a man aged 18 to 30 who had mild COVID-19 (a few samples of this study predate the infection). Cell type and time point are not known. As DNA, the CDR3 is TGTGCCAGCAGTCCCTCCAGGGAAGGTCCTGGCTACACCTTC. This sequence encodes CASSPSREGPGYTF.